This T cell receptor beta chain stems from a study of shared clonotypes between healthy human individuals. Across the study: There were three CD4 naive, three CD4 memory, two CD8 naive and one CD8 memory plates per donor.

Genomic DNA from each subset was divided evenly over several immunoSEQ plates. TCRdb keeps only in-frame clones here, not all; method: immunoSEQ multiplex PCR. In the table there are approximately 2.5 million clones, approximately 92% of which are singletons. This CDR3 is built from 16 residues. Germline CDR1 SGDLS, CDR2 YYNGEE. Comments on this clone: As yet, its antigen is unknown. At one boundary the junction diverges from the germline segment, which might be a read error. The identical CDR3 is also encoded by other nucleotide sequences in the sample.

Study-level results: The low donor count limited represented genetic and exposure-history diversity. Clonotype sharing across four donors was observed for 4% to 5.5% of naive CD4 clonotypes.

The chain is built from TRBV9 and TRBJ2-2; 8 bases match TRBD2. The source material was naive CD4+ T cells sorted from blood. As for subset: CD45RA+ positively selected. This TCR derives from a man in his late teens or twenties in good health. The CDR3 DNA follows: TGTGCCAGCAGCGTAGGAGCGGGGGCGAATACCGGGGAGCTGTTTTTT. This sequence encodes CASSVGAGANTGELFF.